Presented here are 4 T cell receptor beta chains from one specimen sequenced in a study of CD8+ T cells in alopecia areata. Following extraction, RNA underwent reverse transcription to cDNA, which served as the sequencing template. Using immunoSEQ multiplex PCR, the repertoire was profiled, and TCRdb retains in-frame clones only, with some absent. Here the sample spans some 150,000 clones, about three fifths being singletons. The sequenced sample was CD4+ T cells sorted from blood, obtained at week 0. These TCRs come from a human donor with alopecia areata.

This sequence joins TRBV9 and TRBJ2-3, with D unclear. Germline V gives CDR1 SGDLS, CDR2 YYNGEE. The V end lost 4 bases, the J end lost 2 bases, and 11 bases lay between the germline ends. The CDR3 is 14 residues long. This chain's CDR3 is CASSPQLITDTQYF. The CDR3 coding sequence is TGTGCCAGCAGCCCCCAGCTGATCACAGATACGCAGTATTTT.

The gene calls are TRBV5-1 and TRBJ2-1, with a tentative D call TRBD1 (5 bases). There are 13 residues in the CDR3. Per the germline V gene, CDR1 is SGHRS and CDR2 is YFSETQ. V dropped 2 bases and J dropped 8 bases, with 11 bases sitting between them. The CDR3 nucleotides read TGCGCCAGCAGCTTCACGCTAGGGGATGAGCAGTTCTTC. It yields the protein CASSFTLGDEQFF.

DNA of the CDR3: TGTGCCAGCAGCTTATCCGGGGAGACCCAGTACTTC. Its protein product is CASSLSGETQYF. This chain connects TRBV7-8 to TRBJ2-5, with D unresolved. Trimming took 2 bases from V and 5 from J, leaving 6 bases between them. Germline values: CDR1 SGHVS, CDR2 FQNEAQ. The CDR3 contains 12 residues.

The chain is built from TRBV29-1 and TRBJ1-6; D is unresolved. The V gene lost 6 bases and the J gene lost 7 bases, with 16 bases spanning the gap. The CDR3 is 14 residues long. Germline loops: CDR1 SQVTM, CDR2 ANQGSEA. DNA of the CDR3: TGCAGCGTACGGGTGGGCGCGGAGAATTCACCCCTCCACTTT. It is translated as CSVRVGAENSPLHF. Full variable domain (remainder filled in from reference TRBV29-1 and TRBJ1-6): SAVISQKPSRDICQRGTSLTIQCQVDSQVTMMFWYRQQPGQSLTLIATANQGSEATYESGFVIDKFPISRPNLTFSTLTVSNMSPEDSSIYLCSVRVGAENSPLHFGNGTRLTVT.